The rows below give T cell receptor beta chains drawn from one sample of a study of human T cells and chemical hapten exposure. TCRdb redid the calling of the RACE reads with MiXCR, one entry per CDR3 protein. The repertoire holds under 200,000 distinct CDR3 sequences, with about 14% as singletons. Sequenced material: whole blood, taken in connection with sensitization to the hapten diphenylcyclopropenone (DPC). These receptors were obtained from a woman in her 30s with alopecia areata. Some clones in this sample may be carry-over from other donors' samples. The CDR3 runs from the conserved cysteine through the conserved F or W. The order of the fields is V gene, D gene, clone size, J gene, CDR3 DNA, CDR3 protein. A D gene is named only where the DNA matches it firmly. Not every row has a clone size; where given, it reads once, few, many or a size class.

v_gene: TRBV11-1; d_gene: NA; abundance: many; j_gene: TRBJ2-5; CDR3nt: TGTGCCACCGTCGGGGGCGGTAAGGCCCAGTACTTC; CDR3aa: CATVGGGKAQYF
v_gene: TRBV7-3; d_gene: TRBD2; abundance: NA; j_gene: TRBJ2-3; CDR3nt: TGTGCCAGCAGCCCAGCGGGGCTCACAGATACGCAGTATTTT; CDR3aa: CASSPAGLTDTQYF
v_gene: TRBV29-1; d_gene: TRBD1; abundance: few; j_gene: TRBJ2-7; CDR3nt: TGCAGCGTCACCTATGTTCCCGGGACAGGATCCTACGAGCAGTACTTC; CDR3aa: CSVTYVPGTGSYEQYF
v_gene: TRBV28; d_gene: NA; abundance: NA; j_gene: TRBJ2-2; CDR3nt: TGTGCCAGCATGATGCTACAGGGCTGGACCGGGGAGCTGTTTTTT; CDR3aa: CASMMLQGWTGELFF
v_gene: TRBV6-2/TRBV6-3; d_gene: NA; abundance: NA; j_gene: TRBJ1-5; CDR3nt: TGTGCCAGCACAAATGGGACGTATAGCAATCAGCCCCAGCATTTT; CDR3aa: CASTNGTYSNQPQHF
v_gene: TRBV29-1; d_gene: NA; abundance: many; j_gene: TRBJ1-5; CDR3nt: TGCAGCGTTAGCGCAGGGTCCAATCAGCCCCAGCATTTT; CDR3aa: CSVSAGSNQPQHF
v_gene: TRBV6-2/TRBV6-3; d_gene: NA; abundance: few; j_gene: TRBJ2-1; CDR3nt: TGTGCCAGCAGTTACGTGCGGGATGGGTTGATGAATCTCAATGAGCAGTTCTTC; CDR3aa: CASSYVRDGLMNLNEQFF
v_gene: TRBV21-1; d_gene: NA; abundance: few; j_gene: TRBJ1-6; CDR3nt: TGTGCCAGCAGCACCCGGGACACCCTGTTCTCCTATAATTCACCCCTCCACTTT; CDR3aa: CASSTRDTLFSYNSPLHF
v_gene: TRBV5-1; d_gene: NA; abundance: NA; j_gene: TRBJ2-7; CDR3nt: TGCGCCAGCAGCGAGGACATCTACGAGCAGTACTTC; CDR3aa: CASSEDIYEQYF
v_gene: TRBV29-1; d_gene: NA; abundance: few; j_gene: TRBJ2-1; CDR3nt: TGCAGCGCCCAAAGAGGGGCGGGGAATGAGCAGTTCTTC; CDR3aa: CSAQRGAGNEQFF
v_gene: TRBV7-9; d_gene: TRBD1; abundance: NA; j_gene: TRBJ1-2; CDR3nt: TGTGCCAGCAGCTTAGGAAGGCAGGGGGACTATGGCTACACCTTC; CDR3aa: CASSLGRQGDYGYTF
v_gene: TRBV6-1; d_gene: TRBD2; abundance: few; j_gene: TRBJ2-2; CDR3nt: TGTGCCAGCAGTGCGGCTAGCGGGAGTACCGGGGAGCTGTTTTTT; CDR3aa: CASSAASGSTGELFF
v_gene: TRBV15; d_gene: TRBD1; abundance: NA; j_gene: TRBJ2-5; CDR3nt: TGTGCCACCAGCAGAGATTGGGGACAGCCTCAAGAGACCCAGTACTTC; CDR3aa: CATSRDWGQPQETQYF
v_gene: TRBV4-1; d_gene: NA; abundance: NA; j_gene: TRBJ2-1; CDR3nt: TGCGCCAGCACCGGCTCCCCCGTCTCCTACAATGAGCAGTTCTTC; CDR3aa: CASTGSPVSYNEQFF
v_gene: TRBV29-1; d_gene: TRBD2; abundance: NA; j_gene: TRBJ2-3; CDR3nt: TGCAGCGTTGAACTAGCGGCAGATACGCAGTATTTT; CDR3aa: CSVELAADTQYF
v_gene: TRBV6-2/TRBV6-3; d_gene: NA; abundance: few; j_gene: TRBJ1-4; CDR3nt: TGTGCCAGCAGTACTCGTGAAAAACTGTTTTTT; CDR3aa: CASSTREKLFF
v_gene: TRBV28; d_gene: NA; abundance: NA; j_gene: TRBJ2-2; CDR3nt: TGTGCCAGCAGTTTTGGGAACACCGGGGAGCTGTTTTTT; CDR3aa: CASSFGNTGELFF
v_gene: TRBV10-3; d_gene: TRBD1; abundance: NA; j_gene: TRBJ2-2; CDR3nt: TGTGCCATCCCCGCCGGGACAGCGAACACCGGGGAGCTGTTTTTT; CDR3aa: CAIPAGTANTGELFF
v_gene: TRBV20-1; d_gene: NA; abundance: few; j_gene: TRBJ1-1; CDR3nt: TGCAGTGCTAGGTATCAGCGGAACACTGAAGCTTTCTTT; CDR3aa: CSARYQRNTEAFF
v_gene: TRBV20-1; d_gene: NA; abundance: few; j_gene: TRBJ2-7; CDR3nt: TGCAGTGCCCCCGGCGGGTGGACCTACGAGCAGTACTTC; CDR3aa: CSAPGGWTYEQYF
v_gene: TRBV5-1; d_gene: NA; abundance: few; j_gene: TRBJ1-2; CDR3nt: TGCGCCAGCAGACCCTGGGACGGACAGCCTAGGAGAGGCTACACCTTC; CDR3aa: CASRPWDGQPRRGYTF
v_gene: TRBV18; d_gene: TRBD2; abundance: NA; j_gene: TRBJ2-3; CDR3nt: TGTGCCAGCTCACCTTCTAGCGGGGGAGATACGCAGTATTTT; CDR3aa: CASSPSSGGDTQYF
v_gene: TRBV4-1; d_gene: TRBD2; abundance: NA; j_gene: TRBJ2-7; CDR3nt: TGCGCCAGCAGCACGAGCGGGAGAGGGCACGAGCAGTACTTC; CDR3aa: CASSTSGRGHEQYF
v_gene: TRBV11-2; d_gene: NA; abundance: few; j_gene: TRBJ2-1; CDR3nt: TGTGCCAGCAGCAATAGCGGACCCTACAATGAGCAGTTCTTC; CDR3aa: CASSNSGPYNEQFF
v_gene: TRBV18; d_gene: NA; abundance: few; j_gene: TRBJ1-5; CDR3nt: TGTGCCAGCTCCAGTTCCGGGAGCAATCAGCCCCAGCATTTT; CDR3aa: CASSSSGSNQPQHF
v_gene: TRBV30; d_gene: NA; abundance: few; j_gene: TRBJ1-3; CDR3nt: TGTGCCTGGATTCAGGGGTTTGCTGGAAACACCATATATTTT; CDR3aa: CAWIQGFAGNTIYF
v_gene: TRBV7-8; d_gene: NA; abundance: NA; j_gene: TRBJ1-1; CDR3nt: TGTGCCAGCAGCTTAGAGGGAGAAGCTTTCTTT; CDR3aa: CASSLEGEAFF
v_gene: TRBV7-9; d_gene: TRBD1; abundance: few; j_gene: TRBJ1-4; CDR3nt: TGTGCCAGCAGCCCCACAGGGGTAATTGAAAAACTGTTTTTT; CDR3aa: CASSPTGVIEKLFF
v_gene: TRBV11-3; d_gene: NA; abundance: NA; j_gene: TRBJ2-4; CDR3nt: TGTGCCAGCAGCTTAGTCGGGGGCACCAAAAACATTCAGTACTTC; CDR3aa: CASSLVGGTKNIQYF
v_gene: TRBV20-1; d_gene: NA; abundance: many; j_gene: TRBJ1-6; CDR3nt: TGCAGTGCTAGAGTGCCAGGGGTTAATTCACCCCTCCACTTT; CDR3aa: CSARVPGVNSPLHF
v_gene: TRBV14; d_gene: NA; abundance: few; j_gene: TRBJ2-7; CDR3nt: TGTGCCAGCAGCCAAAACGAGGGGGGCGAGCAGTACTTC; CDR3aa: CASSQNEGGEQYF
v_gene: TRBV14; d_gene: NA; abundance: NA; j_gene: TRBJ1-4; CDR3nt: TGTGCCAGCAGCCCGAGGACCGCTGGAAATGAAAAACTGTTTTTT; CDR3aa: CASSPRTAGNEKLFF
v_gene: TRBV3-1; d_gene: TRBD2; abundance: NA; j_gene: TRBJ2-3; CDR3nt: TGTGCCAGCAGCCAAGAAACTAGCGGGAGAAGGGATACGCAGTATTTT; CDR3aa: CASSQETSGRRDTQYF
v_gene: TRBV4-1; d_gene: TRBD2; abundance: many; j_gene: TRBJ2-1; CDR3nt: TGCGCCAGCAGCCCAATAGCGGGAGGGCCAGAAAATGAGCAGTTCTTC; CDR3aa: CASSPIAGGPENEQFF
v_gene: TRBV7-2; d_gene: NA; abundance: NA; j_gene: TRBJ2-6; CDR3nt: TGTGCCAGCAGCAGGAGTTCTGGGGCCAACGTCCTGACTTTC; CDR3aa: CASSRSSGANVLTF
v_gene: TRBV5-4; d_gene: NA; abundance: many; j_gene: TRBJ1-5; CDR3nt: TGTGCCAGCAGCTTGGGGCGCAATCAGCCCCAGCATTTT; CDR3aa: CASSLGRNQPQHF
v_gene: TRBV18; d_gene: NA; abundance: many; j_gene: TRBJ2-3; CDR3nt: TGTGCCAGCAGTCCTAGCACAGATACGCAGTATTTT; CDR3aa: CASSPSTDTQYF
v_gene: TRBV12-3/TRBV12-4; d_gene: NA; abundance: NA; j_gene: TRBJ1-1; CDR3nt: TGTGCCAGCAGTTCGTTGGCAGGGACTGAAGCTTTCTTT; CDR3aa: CASSSLAGTEAFF
v_gene: TRBV7-2; d_gene: TRBD1; abundance: few; j_gene: TRBJ2-7; CDR3nt: TGTGCCAGCAGCAGCCGGGACAGACTCTACGAGCAGTACTTC; CDR3aa: CASSSRDRLYEQYF
v_gene: TRBV2; d_gene: NA; abundance: many; j_gene: TRBJ2-4; CDR3nt: TGTGCCAGCAGGACAGATCAAAACATTCAGTACTTC; CDR3aa: CASRTDQNIQYF
v_gene: TRBV2; d_gene: NA; abundance: NA; j_gene: TRBJ2-1; CDR3nt: TGTGCCAGCAGTGAAGGGGGTGAGCAGTTCTTC; CDR3aa: CASSEGGEQFF
v_gene: TRBV7-9; d_gene: NA; abundance: few; j_gene: TRBJ1-1; CDR3nt: TGTGCCAGCATCGACCGCGGTGAAGGCACTGAAGCTTTCTTT; CDR3aa: CASIDRGEGTEAFF
v_gene: TRBV15; d_gene: NA; abundance: many; j_gene: TRBJ1-4; CDR3nt: TGTGCCACCAGCAGAGTCGGGGGGCTTGGTGAAAAACTGTTTTTT; CDR3aa: CATSRVGGLGEKLFF
v_gene: TRBV7-9; d_gene: NA; abundance: NA; j_gene: TRBJ1-2; CDR3nt: TGTGCCAGCAGCTTAGGTCGGGAGCATGGCTACACCTTC; CDR3aa: CASSLGREHGYTF
v_gene: TRBV10-3; d_gene: NA; abundance: few; j_gene: TRBJ1-5; CDR3nt: TGTGCCATCATGGGTTACCCGGGAGAGCCCCAGCATTTT; CDR3aa: CAIMGYPGEPQHF
v_gene: TRBV29-1; d_gene: NA; abundance: NA; j_gene: TRBJ1-1; CDR3nt: TGCAGCGTTAGTCGCACGAACACTGAAGCTTTCTTT; CDR3aa: CSVSRTNTEAFF
v_gene: TRBV11-2; d_gene: NA; abundance: many; j_gene: TRBJ2-1; CDR3nt: TGTGCCAGCTCGGGGGAACTCTACAATGAGCAGTTCTTC; CDR3aa: CASSGELYNEQFF
v_gene: TRBV20-1; d_gene: TRBD2; abundance: few; j_gene: TRBJ2-3; CDR3nt: TGCAGTGCTAGAGAGGCCGGGACTAGCTGGACAGATACGCAGTATTTT; CDR3aa: CSAREAGTSWTDTQYF
v_gene: TRBV10-3; d_gene: TRBD2; abundance: NA; j_gene: TRBJ2-7; CDR3nt: TGTGCCATCAGCTGGCGGGAGAGCTACGAGCAGTACTTC; CDR3aa: CAISWRESYEQYF
v_gene: TRBV7-9; d_gene: NA; abundance: many; j_gene: TRBJ1-5; CDR3nt: TGTGCCAGCAGCTCGGACAGTTCAAATCAGCCCCAGCATTTT; CDR3aa: CASSSDSSNQPQHF
v_gene: TRBV27; d_gene: TRBD2; abundance: few; j_gene: TRBJ2-7; CDR3nt: TGTGCCAGCAGTTCGGATGGGAGGGGCGAGCAGTACTTC; CDR3aa: CASSSDGRGEQYF
v_gene: TRBV29-1; d_gene: TRBD2; abundance: few; j_gene: TRBJ2-3; CDR3nt: TGCAGCGTTGAAGAGAGCGGGAGAGGCACAGATACGCAGTATTTT; CDR3aa: CSVEESGRGTDTQYF
v_gene: TRBV5-1; d_gene: TRBD1; abundance: NA; j_gene: TRBJ1-1; CDR3nt: TGCGCCAGCAGGTTAGCGACAGGGGGCACTGAAGCTTTCTTT; CDR3aa: CASRLATGGTEAFF
v_gene: TRBV5-4; d_gene: TRBD1; abundance: few; j_gene: TRBJ2-7; CDR3nt: TGTGCCAGCAGCTTTACAGGGGGTCTCAACGAGCAGTACTTC; CDR3aa: CASSFTGGLNEQYF
v_gene: TRBV25-1; d_gene: TRBD1; abundance: NA; j_gene: TRBJ1-2; CDR3nt: TGTGCCAGCAGTGAATGGACAGGGCGCCATGGCTACACCTTC; CDR3aa: CASSEWTGRHGYTF